A single sample gave rise to the 9 T cell receptor beta chains below, sequenced in a study of T cell changes during pregnancy in multiple sclerosis. Generated by immunoSEQ multiplex PCR, the TCRdb table keeps only in-frame clones and is missing some. The sample records 70,000 to 100,000 clones, 90% to 95% being singletons. The sequences come from peripheral blood, collected in the third trimester of pregnancy. The receptors derive from a female donor in good health, enrolled as a control in a pregnancy study.

V is TRBV7-9 and J is TRBJ2-7; D unresolved. Germline CDR1 and CDR2: SEHNR and FQNEAQ (reference sequence). The CDR3 contains 11 residues. V lost 3 bases and J 7 bases, leaving 7 bases between the germline ends. The CDR3 region is CASSFDWEQYF. CDR3 bases: TGTGCCAGCAGCTTCGACTGGGAGCAGTACTTC.

V usage is TRBV6-1 and J usage is TRBJ2-7; 8 bases are shared with TRBD2. With V trimmed by 1 base and J by 4 bases, 6 bases remained unmatched. The V gene's germline CDR1 is MNHNS and CDR2 SASEGT. This CDR3 region has 15 residues. CDR3 loop: CASSEDSGGPYEQYF. For the CDR3, the DNA is TGTGCCAGCAGTGAAGATTCGGGAGGGCCTTACGAGCAGTACTTC.

This clone was seen a single time. The chain has TRBV28 and TRBJ1-2; D gene ambiguous. Trimming took 1 base from V and 7 from J, leaving 7 bases between them. Per germline, CDR1 MDHEN and CDR2 SYDVKM. The CDR3 length is 12 residues. CDR3 DNA: TGTGCCAGCAGTTTATCAGTCTCTGGCTACACCTTC. This gives the protein CASSLSVSGYTF.

The chain has TRBV27 and TRBJ2-1, with D maybe TRBD2 (6 bases). V lost 3 bases to trimming and J lost 0 bases, with 12 bases between them. CDR3 length: 16 residues. CDR1 is MNHEY and CDR2 is SMNVEV in the germline V gene (reference sequence). CDR3 amino acids: CASSLGLLTSYNEQFF. The DNA for the CDR3 is TGTGCCAGCAGTTTGGGACTTCTTACCTCCTACAATGAGCAGTTCTTC.

The CDR3: CASSSDWNRFYEQYF. The CDR3 nucleotides read TGTGCCAGCAGCTCGGACTGGAACAGATTCTACGAGCAGTACTTC. This sequence joins TRBV11-1 and TRBJ2-7, with a weak D call TRBD2 (5 bases). Germline CDR1 reads SGHAT; CDR2 reads FQDESV (reference sequence). The CDR3 has 15 amino acids. The V end lost 4 bases, the J end lost 3 bases, and 16 bases lay between the germline ends. Variable domain in full (rest from reference TRBV11-1 and TRBJ2-7): EAEVAQSPRYKITEKSQAVAFWCDPISGHATLYWYRQILGQGPELLVQFQDESVVDDSQLPKDRFSAERLKGVDSTLKIQPAELGDSAMYLCASSSDWNRFYEQYFGPGTRLTVT.

CDR3: CASSELAGGPSQETQYF. DNA of the CDR3: TGTGCCAGCAGTGAACTAGCGGGAGGGCCATCCCAAGAGACCCAGTACTTC. The rearrangement uses TRBV2 and TRBJ2-5, with TRBD2 identical over 12 bases. The CDR3 runs 17 residues. From germline, CDR1 is SNHLY and CDR2 FYNNEI. Trimming took 2 bases from V and 1 from J; bases not matched to a gene: 5. Combining the CDR3 with reference TRBV2 and TRBJ2-5 gives the whole variable domain EPEVTQTPSHQVTQMGQEVILRCVPISNHLYFYWYRQILGQKVEFLVSFYNNEISEKSEIFDDQFSVERPDGSNFTLKIRSTKLEDSAMYFCASSELAGGPSQETQYFGPGTRLLVL.

The chain combines TRBV27 with TRBJ2-1; the D gene is possibly TRBD2 (6 bases). Trimming removed 0 bases at V and 2 bases at J, with 11 bases between. The germline V gene encodes CDR1 MNHEY and CDR2 SMNVEV (reference sequence). This CDR3 contains 16 residues. The CDR3 sequence: CASSLSEGFAYNEQFF. CDR3 in DNA: TGTGCCAGCAGTTTATCGGAGGGGTTCGCCTACAATGAGCAGTTCTTC.

The rearrangement joins TRBV18 to TRBJ1-5, with D tentatively TRBD1 (5 bases). Trimming took 4 bases from V and 5 from J, leaving 12 bases between them. CDR3 length: 14 amino acids. Germline loops: CDR1 KGHSH, CDR2 LQKENI. The CDR3 protein is CASSQGEGYQPQHF. The CDR3 nucleotides read TGTGCCAGCTCACAAGGGGAGGGATATCAGCCCCAGCATTTT.

The J gene is TRBJ2-5, the V gene TRBV29-1, with D tentatively TRBD1 (5 bases). The V and J ends lost 2 bases and 5 bases respectively, with 15 bases between them. The CDR3 runs 14 residues. Germline V gene lookup returns CDR1 SQVTM and CDR2 ANQGSEA. The DNA of the CDR3 is TGCAGCGTTGAATCGGACACAGGCCGGGAGACCCAGTACTTC. Its protein is CSVESDTGRETQYF.